The 5 T cell receptor beta chains listed next were all sequenced from one sample in a study of blood T cell repertoires in COVID-19. The assay was immunoSEQ multiplex PCR, and TCRdb's table has in-frame clones only and misses some. The sample carries around 90,000 clones, 75% to 85% recorded once. The source material was peripheral blood. Receptor source: a human donor in a cohort sampled during active COVID-19.

The chain links TRBV5-4 to TRBJ1-1; no clear D. In germline, CDR1 is SGHNT, CDR2 YYREEE (reference sequence). V dropped 5 bases and J dropped 0 bases, with 8 bases sitting between them. This CDR3 is 13 amino acids long. The CDR3 sequence is CASRGYMNTEAFF. The CDR3 DNA follows: TGTGCCAGCAGGGGCTACATGAACACTGAAGCTTTCTTT. Supplemented by reference TRBV5-4 and TRBJ1-1, the full variable domain reads ETGVTQSPTHLIKTRGQQVTLRCSSQSGHNTVSWYQQALGQGPQFIFQYYREEENGRGNFPPRFSGLQFPNYSSELNVNALELDDSALYLCASRGYMNTEAFFGQGTRLTVV.

This clone was seen just once. The rearrangement uses TRBV27 and TRBJ2-7, with 8 bases identical to TRBD2. This CDR3 region has 14 residues. The ends lost 6 bases at V and 2 bases at J; junction bases unmatched: 6. Per germline, CDR1 MNHEY and CDR2 SMNVEV (reference sequence). The CDR3 region has the DNA TGTGCCAGCAGGGGCGGGACTAGGGCCTACGAGCAGTACTTC. Its translation: CASRGGTRAYEQYF.

This clone showed up just a few times. The genes are TRBV2 and TRBJ2-7, with 11 bases lining up with TRBD2. J gave up 6 bases and V 6 bases, and 7 bases lay outside the gene matches. CDR1 SNHLY and CDR2 FYNNEI come from the germline V gene. This CDR3 has 14 amino acids. CDR3 nucleotide sequence: TGTGCCAGCAGCGTACTAGCGGGAGCTCGCGAGCAGTACTTC. Its translation is CASSVLAGAREQYF.

The V call is TRBV5-1, the J call TRBJ1-4, with D possibly being TRBD1 (5 bases). Germline V gene data show CDR1 as SGHRS and CDR2 as YFSETQ. The CDR3 has 15 residues. The V end was cut by 4 bases, the J end by 1 base, with 11 bases between. As DNA, the CDR3 is TGCGCCAGCAGCGTCAGGGCAGGAACTAATGAAAAACTGTTTTTT. It encodes CASSVRAGTNEKLFF.

In DNA form, the CDR3 reads TGTGCCAGCAGTGACCCAGGGGGAGCTGGGGCCAACGTCCTGACTTTC. This sequence encodes CASSDPGGAGANVLTF. V gene TRBV6-4 combines with J gene TRBJ2-6; 7 bases agree with TRBD1. Germline V CDR1 and CDR2: MRHNA, SNTAGT. The J segment lost 2 bases and the V segment lost 2 bases, leaving 3 bases of the junction unmatched. The CDR3 extends over 16 amino acids.